Below, 10 T cell receptor beta chains from the same sample are listed, as sequenced in a study of CD8+ T cells in alopecia areata. RNA was extracted and reverse transcribed into cDNA as the sequencing template. Produced via immunoSEQ multiplex PCR; TCRdb's table is partial and in-frame only. The sample lists 250,000 to 300,000 clones; roughly 60% were seen once. Regarding treatment: oral pan-JAK inhibitor, 5-10 mg twice daily. This material consisted of CD4+ T cells sorted from blood, taken at week 24, from a patient treated with tofacitinib. These receptors all stem from a human donor with alopecia areata.

This clone was counted only a few times. The J gene is TRBJ1-6, the V gene TRBV28, with D perhaps matching TRBD1 (6 bases). V lost 4 bases to trimming and J lost 10 bases, with 20 bases between them. Germline values: CDR1 MDHEN, CDR2 SYDVKM. The CDR3 runs 16 residues. This chain's CDR3 is CASSSSGALVVSPLHF. CDR3 nucleotide sequence: TGTGCCAGCAGTTCCTCAGGGGCCCTTGTCGTATCACCCCTCCACTTT.

This clone was observed a few times. The genes are TRBV30 and TRBJ2-7; perhaps TRBD2 as D (6 bases). The CDR3 totals 18 residues. Germline V gene sequence: CDR1 GTSNPN, CDR2 SVGIG (reference sequence). V lost 0 bases, J lost 0 bases, and 21 bases lay in between. The DNA of the CDR3 is TGTGCCTGGAGTGTAGATGGCCCGCCGGGCGGGACCTCCTACGAGCAGTACTTC. Amino acids: CAWSVDGPPGGTSYEQYF.

The CDR3, as DNA: TGTGCCAGCAGTACTCGAGGTTCCTACAATGAGCAGTTCTTC. Translating gives CASSTRGSYNEQFF. V usage is TRBV25-1 and J usage is TRBJ2-1; no clear D gene. V gave up 5 bases and J gave up 1 base, with 9 bases separating them. This CDR3 contains 14 residues. Germline V CDR1 and CDR2: MGHDK, SYGVNS.

The V gene is TRBV14, the J gene TRBJ1-2; the match to TRBD1 covers 7 bases. V gave up 2 bases and J gave up 7 bases; unmatched junction bases: 4. This CDR3 comprises 13 residues. Germline CDR1 and CDR2: SGHDN and FVKESK. Written as DNA, the CDR3 is TGTGCCAGCAGCCAATCAGGGGGTTTTGGCTACACCTTC. Protein sequence: CASSQSGGFGYTF.

The genes are TRBV19 and TRBJ1-5; D perhaps matches TRBD1 (6 bases). The germline CDR1 and CDR2 sequences are LNHDA and SQIVND (reference sequence). Trimming shortened V by 1 base and J by 2 bases, and 9 bases separated the two germline ends. The CDR3 spans 15 residues. CDR3: CASSIVPGGNQPQHF. CDR3 coding DNA: TGTGCCAGTAGTATAGTTCCAGGGGGCAATCAGCCCCAGCATTTT.

This clone was counted a few times. The chain employs TRBV29-1 and TRBJ2-7; D remains unclear. The CDR3 consists of 11 residues. CDR1 and CDR2 from the germline V gene are SQVTM and ANQGSEA. Trimming shortened V by 6 bases and J by 4 bases, and 10 bases separated the two germline ends. The CDR3 coding sequence is TGCAGCGTCATGCAGAGTTACGAGCAGTACTTC. Translation gives CSVMQSYEQYF.

This clone came up a few times. The genes are TRBV5-6 and TRBJ2-1; 8 bases match TRBD2. With V trimmed by 3 bases and J by 0 bases, 8 bases remained unmatched. Germline V gene data show CDR1 as SGHDT and CDR2 as YYEEEE. CDR3 length: 17 residues. CDR3 in DNA: TGTGCCAGCAGCTCCCTGGCGGCGGGGGGCTCCTACAATGAGCAGTTCTTC. It specifies CASSSLAAGGSYNEQFF.

This clone was found a few times. This chain links TRBV30 with TRBJ1-5, with 10 nucleotides matching TRBD1. Germline trimming cut 1 base from V and 2 bases from J; bases unmatched to any gene: 2. This CDR3 spans 15 amino acids. Germline CDR1 and CDR2: GTSNPN and SVGIG (reference sequence). For the CDR3, the DNA is TGTGCCTGGAGTGGACAGGGGGCTCGCAATCAGCCCCAGCATTTT. Protein product: CAWSGQGARNQPQHF. Full variable domain (rest looked up from reference TRBV30 and TRBJ1-5): SQTIHQWPATLVQPVGSPLSLECTVEGTSNPNLYWYRQAAGRGLQLLFYSVGIGQISSEVPQNLSASRPQDRQFILSSKKLLLSDSGFYLCAWSGQGARNQPQHFGDGTRLSIL.

This clone is a singleton in its sample. This chain links TRBV2 with TRBJ2-2; D gene uncertain. The V gene's germline CDR1 is SNHLY and CDR2 FYNNEI. Trimming pared 7 bases from V and 0 bases from J, leaving 12 bases between. The CDR3 runs 15 residues. The CDR3 DNA sequence: TGTGCCAGCATGGTTCAAAGATCGAACACCGGGGAGCTGTTTTTT. Translated, it gives CASMVQRSNTGELFF.

This chain connects TRBV7-3 to TRBJ2-2, with TRBD1 as a possible D gene (6 bases). Germline V gene lookup returns CDR1 SGHTA and CDR2 FQGTGA. CDR3 length: 14 amino acids. V lost 4 bases and J lost 3, with 9 bases in between. CDR3 protein: CASSSHRDTGELFF. In DNA, the CDR3 is TGTGCCAGCAGCTCCCACAGGGACACCGGGGAGCTGTTTTTT. Full variable domain (rest looked up from reference TRBV7-3 and TRBJ2-2): GAGVSQTPSNKVTEKGKYVELRCDPISGHTALYWYRQSLGQGPEFLIYFQGTGAADDSGLPNDRFFAVRPEGSVSTLKIQRTERGDSAVYLCASSSHRDTGELFFGEGSRLTVL.